What follows is one T cell receptor (beta chain) and its context. Its antigen is undetermined. There are 17 residues in the CDR3. CDR1 KGHDR and CDR2 SFDVKD come from the germline V gene. Trimming took 2 bases from V and 5 from J, leaving 18 bases between them. Patients aged 18 to 65 with hyperthyroidism were newly diagnosed, with duration under 2 months. Investigators excluded patients with uncontrolled infection, other autoimmune disease, pregnancy or lactation. These data belong to a study of T cells in Graves' hyperthyroidism and ophthalmopathy. About the research overall: Upon initial diagnosis and before any treatment, peripheral blood was collected. Study-level results: The blood repertoire included most of the expanded thyroid clonotypes above 0.001.

Researchers took RNA transcripts and amplified the TCR beta CDR3 regions from them. HTBI primers were the set used in a first-round RT-PCR of the TCR CDR3. One entry per CDR3 protein, called by TCRdb with MiXCR from the multiplex PCR reads. The sample carries 550,000 to 800,000 distinct CDR3 sequences, around 15% recorded once. The source of this sequence is a man between 18 and 35 years old with Graves' hyperthyroidism. The sample was blood. V usage is TRBV24-1 and J usage is TRBJ1-5, with a weak D call TRBD1 (5 bases). In DNA form, the CDR3 reads TGTGCCACCAGTGATTCCTCCTCCGGGGGGGGGGATCAGCCCCAGCATTTT. This encodes CATSDSSSGGGDQPQHF.